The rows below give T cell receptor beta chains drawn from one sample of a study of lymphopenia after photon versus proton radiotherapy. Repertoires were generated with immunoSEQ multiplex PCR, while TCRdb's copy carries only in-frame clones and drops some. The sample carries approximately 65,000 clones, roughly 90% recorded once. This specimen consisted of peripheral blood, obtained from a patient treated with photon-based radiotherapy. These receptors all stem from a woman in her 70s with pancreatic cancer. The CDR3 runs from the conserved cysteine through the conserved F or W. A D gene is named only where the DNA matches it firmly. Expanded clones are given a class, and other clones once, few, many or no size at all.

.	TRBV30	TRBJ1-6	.	CAWSSSNGPLHF	TGTGCCTGGAGTTCGTCAAATGGTCCCCTCCACTTT
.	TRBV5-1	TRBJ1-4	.	CASSKDLAGKEKLFF	TGCGCCAGCAGCAAGGACTTGGCGGGGAAGGAAAAACTGTTTTTT
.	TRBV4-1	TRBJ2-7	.	CASSQVGLQGSSNEQYF	TGCGCCAGCAGCCAAGTTGGTCTCCAGGGATCGAGCAACGAGCAGTACTTC
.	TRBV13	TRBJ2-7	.	CASSSRQDFYEQYF	TGTGCCAGCAGCTCTAGACAGGACTTTTACGAGCAGTACTTC
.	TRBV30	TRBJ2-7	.	CAWSDTRAVTYEQYF	TGTGCCTGGAGTGATACGCGGGCTGTAACCTACGAGCAGTACTTC
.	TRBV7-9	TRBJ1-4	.	CASSLGPQRDEKLFF	TGTGCCAGCAGCCTTGGGCCTCAACGGGATGAAAAACTGTTTTTT
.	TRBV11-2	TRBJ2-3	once	CASSFLSGSTDTQYF	TGTGCCAGCAGCTTTCTTTCGGGGAGCACAGATACGCAGTATTTT
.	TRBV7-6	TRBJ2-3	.	CASSSPVGNFRPTDTQYF	TGTGCCAGCAGCTCCCCGGTTGGTAACTTTCGACCCACAGATACGCAGTATTTT
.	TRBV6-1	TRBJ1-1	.	CASSEYLNTEAFF	TGTGCCAGCAGTGAGTACCTGAACACTGAAGCTTTCTTT
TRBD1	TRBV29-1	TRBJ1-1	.	CSVQLTGGPTEAFF	TGCAGCGTTCAGCTAACAGGGGGTCCCACTGAAGCTTTCTTT